This note documents a single TCR beta chain sequence. The data are from a study of technical replicates of blood from several donors. The data were produced by immunoSEQ multiplex PCR, yet TCRdb's version contains in-frame clones alone and is incomplete. Of about 85,000 clones in the sample, approximately 94% were seen once. J gave up 4 bases and V 5 bases, and 2 bases lay outside the gene matches. This CDR3 has 15 amino acids. Per the germline V gene, CDR1 is SEHNR and CDR2 is FQNEAQ (reference sequence). This receptor was taken from a human donor in good health. Sequenced input: T cells isolated from PBMCs. The chain joins TRBV7-9 to TRBJ2-3; 14 bases are shared with TRBD2. CDR3 coding DNA: TGTGCCAGCAGCCCGGGACTAGCGGGAGCAGATACGCAGTATTTT. It specifies CASSPGLAGADTQYF.